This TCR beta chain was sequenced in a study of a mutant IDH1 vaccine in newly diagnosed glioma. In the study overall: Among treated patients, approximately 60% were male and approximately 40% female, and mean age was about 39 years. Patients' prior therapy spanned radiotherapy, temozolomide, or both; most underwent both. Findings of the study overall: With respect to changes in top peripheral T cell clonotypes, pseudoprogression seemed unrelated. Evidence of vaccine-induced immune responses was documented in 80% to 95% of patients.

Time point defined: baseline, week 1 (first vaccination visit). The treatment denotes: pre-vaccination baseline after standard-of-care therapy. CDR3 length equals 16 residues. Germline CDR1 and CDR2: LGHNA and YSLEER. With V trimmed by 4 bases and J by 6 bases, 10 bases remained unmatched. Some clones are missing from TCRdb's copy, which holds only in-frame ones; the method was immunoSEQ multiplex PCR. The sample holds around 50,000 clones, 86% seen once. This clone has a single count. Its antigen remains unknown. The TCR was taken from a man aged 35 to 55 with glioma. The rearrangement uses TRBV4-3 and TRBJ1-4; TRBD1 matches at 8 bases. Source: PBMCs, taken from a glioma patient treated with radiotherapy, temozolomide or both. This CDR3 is CASSPEGAGGDEKLFF. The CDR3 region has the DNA TGCGCCAGCAGCCCGGAGGGAGCAGGGGGCGATGAAAAACTGTTTTTT.